The clone carrying this TCR beta chain was observed a handful of times. Antigen specificity is unknown. This table comes from immunoSEQ multiplex PCR, and its TCRdb copy is limited to in-frame clones, with some not included. The sample has about 56,000 clones; around three quarters are singletons. Specified time point: week 47, end of study. Each vaccine dose was 300 ug of mutant IDH1 20-mer peptide, with topical imiquimod. All eight of the vaccinations patients received fell in weeks 1, 3, 5, 7, 11, 15, 19 and 23. This record comes from a study of a mutant IDH1 vaccine in newly diagnosed glioma. V lost 8 bases, J lost 7 bases, and 9 bases stayed unmatched. The CDR3 length is 13 residues. Per the germline V gene, CDR1 is SGHTS and CDR2 is YDEGEE. Notes on the study in general: Altogether, around 95% of patients exhibited vaccine-induced immune responses. Pseudoprogression looked unconnected to shifts in top peripheral T cell clonotypes.

This TCR came from a man over 45 with glioma. This specimen consisted of PBMCs, obtained from a glioma patient whose treatment included an IDH1 peptide vaccine. This chain connects TRBV5-8 to TRBJ2-7; 10 bases agree with TRBD2. The CDR3 here is CASRSLAGVEQYF. As DNA, the CDR3 is TGTGCCAGTAGGAGTCTAGCGGGGGTTGAGCAGTACTTC.